This entry lists 2 T cell receptor beta chains sequenced from one sample in a study of cytomegalovirus exposure and HLA in healthy donors. Vbeta (60) and Jbeta (13) primers were used in the PCR. Only in-frame clones appear in the TCRdb table, and some are missing; sequencing was by immunoSEQ multiplex PCR. In the table there are about 70,000 clones, over 75% of which are singletons. The material sequenced was PBMCs. The receptor source for this set is a woman between 25 and 40 years old in good health and CMV-seropositive.

In this sample, this clone turned up once. V usage is TRBV30 and J usage is TRBJ2-1, with D possibly matching TRBD2 (7 bases). The germline V gene encodes CDR1 GTSNPN and CDR2 SVGIG (reference sequence). The CDR3 consists of 19 residues. Trimming pared 3 bases from V and 3 bases from J, leaving 27 bases between. The DNA for the CDR3 is TGTGCCTGGAGAGTTGTGGTTGGGGGCGGGAGCTTAGGCTACAATGAGCAGTTCTTC. Translation: CAWRVVVGGGSLGYNEQFF.

The V and J genes are TRBV6-1 and TRBJ2-5; the D gene is possibly TRBD2 (6 bases). From germline, CDR1 is MNHNS and CDR2 SASEGT. Trimming shortened V by 1 base and J by 5 bases, and 17 bases separated the two germline ends. This CDR3 comprises 16 residues. The chain's CDR3 is CASSEDAGSSPETQYF. CDR3 in DNA: TGTGCCAGCAGTGAAGACGCGGGAAGTTCCCCGGAGACCCAGTACTTC.